These 27 T cell receptor beta chains originate from one sample sequenced in a study of cytomegalovirus exposure and HLA in healthy donors. The PCR used 60 Vbeta and 13 Jbeta primers. This table comes from immunoSEQ multiplex PCR, and its TCRdb copy is limited to in-frame clones, with some not included. The sample records 160,000 or so clones, about three quarters being singletons. The sequencing input was PBMCs. The receptors stem from a man aged 35 to 55 in good health and CMV-seropositive.

This chain links TRBV4-2 with TRBJ2-2, with D hard to call. V was shortened by 0 bases and J by 5 bases, with 10 bases between the two germline ends. Looked up from germline, CDR1 is LGHNA and CDR2 is YNFKEQ. The CDR3 is 15 residues long. Written as DNA, the CDR3 is TGTGCCAGCAGCCAAGACAGACAAAATACCGGGGAGCTGTTTTTT. It encodes CASSQDRQNTGELFF.

The chain joins TRBV10-3 to TRBJ2-3, with D possibly TRBD1 on 5 matching bases. Trimming cost V 8 bases and J 3 bases, with 18 bases left between them. Germline V gene sequence: CDR1 ENHRY, CDR2 SYGVKD. This CDR3 is 15 amino acids long. CDR3 coding DNA: TGTGCCATCTCTTCCACCCAACAGGAAACAGATACGCAGTATTTT. This codes for CAISSTQQETDTQYF.

The rearrangement links TRBV5-1 to TRBJ2-1, with 15 bases aligning to TRBD2. The CDR3 covers 18 residues. CDR1 and CDR2 from the germline V gene are SGHRS and YFSETQ. J lost 6 bases, V lost 4 bases, and 11 bases had no gene match. The CDR3 region is CASSQRTSGRVSVNEQFF. In DNA, the CDR3 is TGCGCCAGCAGCCAGAGGACTAGCGGGAGGGTGTCCGTCAATGAGCAGTTCTTC.

This clone came up once. This chain joins TRBV7-9 and TRBJ1-1; 7 bases map to TRBD1. Looked up from germline, CDR1 is SEHNR and CDR2 is FQNEAQ (reference sequence). The CDR3 sequence is 15 residues long. The J segment lost 0 bases and the V segment lost 8 bases, leaving 9 bases of the junction unmatched. The CDR3 DNA sequence: TGTGCCAGCGGAGGAGGGGGCGCGGTGAACACTGAAGCTTTCTTT. Translated, it gives CASGGGGAVNTEAFF.

The chain combines TRBV5-8 with TRBJ2-2, with TRBD2 as a possible D gene (5 bases). Trimming left V 5 bases short and J 3 bases short, with 20 bases between. Germline assignment: CDR1 SGHTS and CDR2 YDEGEE. The CDR3 spans 17 residues. Written as DNA, the CDR3 is TGTGCCAGCAGTTACCTGGAGGCAGCCCGCTACACCGGGGAGCTGTTTTTT. It translates to CASSYLEAARYTGELFF.

The chain has TRBV18 and TRBJ2-1, with 8 bases lining up with TRBD2. J gave up 3 bases and V 4 bases, and 5 bases lay outside the gene matches. The CDR3 runs 15 residues. Germline CDR1 KGHSH, CDR2 LQKENI. In nucleotides, the CDR3 is TGTGCCAGCTCACGCTCGGGAGGGGACTACAATGAGCAGTTCTTC. This gives the protein CASSRSGGDYNEQFF.

The gene calls are TRBV7-3 and TRBJ1-2, with D perhaps TRBD1 (5 bases). Germline V gene sequence: CDR1 SGHTA, CDR2 FQGTGA. The CDR3 has 14 residues. V was pared by 5 bases and J by 5 bases, with 15 bases between. The chain's CDR3 is CASSPFIGGYGYTF. The DNA of the CDR3 is TGTGCCAGCAGCCCCTTCATCGGGGGATATGGCTACACCTTC.

In regard to this clone: One end of the junction fails to match germline, which may point to a read error. The rearrangement joins TRBV29-1 to TRBJ2-6; possibly TRBD2 for D (6 bases). The CDR3 extends over 16 amino acids. The germline gives CDR1 SQVTM, CDR2 ANQGSEA. DNA of the CDR3: TGCAGCGTTGCGACAGCCCCCCGACGCGGGGCCAACGGCCTGACTTTC. Residues: CSVATAPRRGANGLTF.

This clone was recorded once. The chain carries TRBV5-1 and TRBJ1-4; D is possibly TRBD1 (5 bases). CDR1 and CDR2 from the germline V gene are SGHRS and YFSETQ. V gave up 5 bases and J gave up 4 bases, with 9 bases separating them. There are 13 residues in the CDR3. The CDR3 DNA is TGCGCCAGCAGGCGGGGGTTTAATGAAAAACTGTTTTTT. Translation: CASRRGFNEKLFF. Supplemented by reference TRBV5-1 and TRBJ1-4, the full variable domain reads KAGVTQTPRYLIKTRGQQVTLSCSPISGHRSVSWYQQTPGQGLQFLFEYFSETQRNKGNFPGRFSGRQFSNSRSEMNVSTLELGDSALYLCASRRGFNEKLFFGSGTQLSVL.

The V and J genes are TRBV6-1 and TRBJ2-2; a weak D match, TRBD2 (6 bases). The CDR3 consists of 16 residues. The germline CDR1 and CDR2 sequences are MNHNS and SASEGT. V was shortened by 2 bases and J by 5 bases, with 15 bases between the two germline ends. CDR3 sequence: CASSESLRETTGELFF. The CDR3 region has the DNA TGTGCCAGCAGTGAAAGTCTCCGGGAGACGACCGGGGAGCTGTTTTTT.

The V call is TRBV28, the J call TRBJ2-7, with 13 bases that match TRBD2. CDR3 length: 15 residues. The trim removed 5 bases at V and 2 bases at J, leaving 3 bases unmatched. CDR1 is MDHEN, CDR2 SYDVKM, per germline. The CDR3 loop is CASSLGTSGAYEQYF. The CDR3 DNA is TGTGCCAGCAGTCTCGGGACTAGCGGGGCCTACGAGCAGTACTTC.

The V gene is TRBV15, the J gene TRBJ2-2; D might be TRBD1 (6 bases). Germline assignment: CDR1 LNHNV and CDR2 YYDKDF (reference sequence). This CDR3 has 16 amino acids. V lost 0 bases, J lost 3 bases, and 11 bases lay in between. The CDR3 reads CATSRDKAGDTGELFF. For the CDR3, the DNA is TGTGCCACCAGCAGAGATAAGGCAGGGGACACCGGGGAGCTGTTTTTT.

The chain combines TRBV11-3 with TRBJ2-1; 7 bases align to TRBD2. Germline trimming cut 5 bases from V and 4 bases from J; bases unmatched to any gene: 5. Germline CDR1 reads SGHNT; CDR2 reads YENEEA. The CDR3 consists of 14 residues. This CDR3 reads CASSRSGQYNEQFF. CDR3 DNA sequence: TGTGCCAGCAGCCGTAGCGGGCAATACAATGAGCAGTTCTTC. The full variable domain, with the rest looked up from reference TRBV11-3 and TRBJ2-1, is EAGVVQSPRYKIIEKKQPVAFWCNPISGHNTLYWYLQNLGQGPELLIRYENEEAVDDSQLPKDRFSAERLKGVDSTLKIQPAELGDSAVYLCASSRSGQYNEQFFGPGTRLTVL.

The V call is TRBV15, the J call TRBJ1-2; TRBD1 aligns across 10 bases. The CDR3 length is 15 residues. V gave up 1 base and J gave up 4 bases; unmatched junction bases: 3. Germline CDR1 is LNHNV and CDR2 is YYDKDF (reference sequence). CDR3 DNA: TGTGCCACCAGCAGAGGGGACAGGGGCCTCTATGGCTACACCTTC. It is translated as CATSRGDRGLYGYTF.

The rearrangement links TRBV28 to TRBJ2-5; 8 bases are shared with TRBD1. V gave up 4 bases and J gave up 7 bases; unmatched junction bases: 5. This CDR3 is built from 13 residues. The germline V gene has CDR1 MDHEN and CDR2 SYDVKM. For the CDR3, the DNA is TGTGCCAGCAGTTCAGGACAGGGAGGGACCCAGTACTTC. Translation gives CASSSGQGGTQYF.

The rearrangement joins TRBV14 to TRBJ2-3, with 11 bases matching TRBD2. This CDR3 comprises 20 residues. V lost 4 bases and J lost 0; bases outside the gene matches: 15. Germline-derived CDR1 and CDR2 are SGHDN and FVKESK. CDR3 sequence: CASSRRGTSGVTISTDTQYF. The CDR3 nucleotides read TGTGCCAGCAGCCGACGCGGGACTAGCGGAGTTACTATTAGCACAGATACGCAGTATTTT.

The chain links TRBV6-6 to TRBJ1-4, with TRBD1 matching over 8 bases. Trimming cost V 8 bases and J 5 bases; bases outside gene matches: 7. The CDR3 loop spans 14 amino acids. Germline CDR1 is MNHNY and CDR2 is SVGAGI (reference sequence). The CDR3 nucleotides are TGTGCCAGCGTTCGGGGACAGGACAATGAAAAACTGTTTTTT. It is translated as CASVRGQDNEKLFF.

The chain combines TRBV2 with TRBJ2-5; 8 bases fit TRBD2. The V and J ends lost 7 bases and 8 bases, in that order; junction bases with no gene match: 9. This CDR3 region has 13 residues. Germline-derived CDR1 and CDR2 are SNHLY and FYNNEI. The CDR3 protein is CASNAGGLGTQYF. Here the CDR3 DNA reads TGTGCCAGCAACGCGGGAGGCTTGGGTACCCAGTACTTC.

The chain has TRBV4-1 and TRBJ1-6; possible D gene TRBD1, 5 bases. There are 15 residues in the CDR3. Germline V gene sequence: CDR1 MGHRA, CDR2 YSYEKL. V shed 3 bases and J shed 8 bases, with 14 bases lying between them. The DNA for the CDR3 is TGCGCCAGCAGCCATACGCAGGGTTCGGATTCACCCCTCCACTTT. Amino acids: CASSHTQGSDSPLHF.

This chain connects TRBV5-1 to TRBJ2-2; TRBD2 matches at 11 bases. With V trimmed by 4 bases and J by 0 bases, 2 bases remained unmatched. The CDR3 length is 16 residues. Per the germline V gene, CDR1 is SGHRS and CDR2 is YFSETQ. This CDR3 is CASSQTSGANTGELFF. The CDR3 bases are TGCGCCAGCAGCCAGACTAGCGGGGCGAACACCGGGGAGCTGTTTTTT.

The chain is built from TRBV18 and TRBJ2-1; 7 bases map to TRBD1. The V and J ends lost 4 bases and 4 bases, in that order; junction bases with no gene match: 7. Germline V CDR1 and CDR2: KGHSH, LQKENI. CDR3 length: 15 amino acids. CDR3 amino acids: CASSRTGEGYNEQFF. The CDR3 region has the DNA TGTGCCAGCTCACGTACAGGGGAAGGGTACAATGAGCAGTTCTTC.

This clone was detected a few times. The chain links TRBV21-1 to TRBJ1-2; the DNA was not compared with TRBD1, the D call given in the table. TRBV21-1 is listed as a pseudogene. The CDR3 sequence is 13 residues long. CDR3 amino acids: CASSNLTETGYTF. Here the CDR3 DNA reads TGTGCCAGCAGCAACCTGACAGAGACTGGCTACACCTTC.

The chain has TRBV7-9 and TRBJ2-2; D remains unclear. CDR3 size: 13 residues. Per germline, CDR1 SEHNR and CDR2 FQNEAQ (reference sequence). V was trimmed by 1 base and J by 3 bases, leaving 3 bases between them. The CDR3 region has the DNA TGTGCCAGCAGCTTAGTATACACCGGGGAGCTGTTTTTT. It translates to CASSLVYTGELFF.

This chain uses TRBV11-2 with TRBJ1-1, with 7 bases that match TRBD1. Germline V gives CDR1 SGHAT, CDR2 FQNNGV. This CDR3 has 14 residues. The trim removed 1 base at V and 5 bases at J, leaving 4 bases unmatched. The CDR3 nucleotides read TGTGCCAGCAGCTTAGGGCAGGGGGGAACTGAAGCTTTCTTT. Residues: CASSLGQGGTEAFF. Full variable domain (outside the CDR3, taken from reference TRBV11-2 and TRBJ1-1): EAGVAQSPRYKIIEKRQSVAFWCNPISGHATLYWYQQILGQGPKLLIQFQNNGVVDDSQLPKDRFSAERLKGVDSTLKIQPAKLEDSAVYLCASSLGQGGTEAFFGQGTRLTVV.

V gene TRBV5-6 combines with J gene TRBJ2-3, with D possibly TRBD2 on 5 matching bases. Germline CDR1 SGHDT, CDR2 YYEEEE. The V end was cut by 2 bases, the J end by 2 bases, with 6 bases between. The CDR3 covers 13 residues. The CDR3 bases are TGTGCCAGCAGCTTCGGGGTCACAGATACGCAGTATTTT. It yields the protein CASSFGVTDTQYF.

The chain combines TRBV5-1 with TRBJ1-2, with 9 bases fitting TRBD1. CDR1 and CDR2 (germline): SGHRS, YFSETQ. Trimming took 5 bases from V and 4 from J; bases not matched to a gene: 9. The CDR3 is 15 residues long. The CDR3 reads CASRATGGAGYGYTF. CDR3 in DNA: TGCGCCAGCAGAGCTACAGGGGGCGCGGGCTATGGCTACACCTTC.

The chain carries TRBV11-1 and TRBJ1-1; 8 nucleotides match TRBD1. With V trimmed by 4 bases and J by 4 bases, 5 bases remained unmatched. Per germline, CDR1 SGHAT and CDR2 FQDESV (reference sequence). The length of the CDR3 is 14 residues. DNA for the CDR3: TGTGCCAGCAGCTCAGGGGGCGCGGGCACTGAAGCTTTCTTT. This encodes CASSSGGAGTEAFF.